The 32 T cell receptor beta chains in this list originate from one sample, sequenced in a study of cytomegalovirus exposure and HLA in healthy donors (dated by TCRdb to about 2017). The method was the immunoSEQ multiplex PCR assay. A mixture of 60 forward primers for TCR Vbeta segments and 13 reverse primers for TCR Jbeta segments was used in the multiplex PCR. TCRdb carries this immuneACCESS record with in-frame sequences only. Its versions omit some clonotypes, under half of them owing to an unresolved V gene in the studies checked, with the rest unexplained. Across this sample there are about 190,000 clones, with roughly 77% seen only once. Roughly 1.5% of the sample comes from the top ten. The specimen was PBMCs. The receptors originated from a woman aged 50 to 65 in good health and CMV-seronegative.

This clone occurred a few times. The chain uses TRBV6-5 and TRBJ2-7; 8 positions agree with TRBD1. The germline V gene encodes CDR1 MNHEY and CDR2 SVGAGI. V was pared by 5 bases and J by 3 bases, with 9 bases of the junction left unmatched. The CDR3 totals 15 residues. The CDR3 sequence is CASSGFTGGDYEQYF. The DNA of the CDR3 is TGTGCCAGCAGTGGCTTCACAGGGGGAGACTACGAGCAGTACTTC.

For the CDR3, the DNA is TGTGCCAGCAGCTTAAAGACAGGGACTAATGAAAAACTGTTTTTT. The encoded protein is CASSLKTGTNEKLFF. The chain recombines TRBV7-9 with TRBJ1-4; the match to TRBD1 covers 7 bases. CDR1 is SEHNR and CDR2 is FQNEAQ in the germline V gene (reference sequence). V shed 2 bases and J 2 bases; nucleotides not matched to a gene: 2. This CDR3 spans 15 amino acids.

The gene calls are TRBV7-3 and TRBJ1-1; 7 bases line up with TRBD1. CDR1 is SGHTA and CDR2 is FQGTGA in the germline V gene. After removal of 0 bases from V and 1 base from J, the junction contained 2 bases not matched to a gene. The CDR3 sequence is 15 residues long. CDR3 residues: CASSLTAGGNTEAFF. The CDR3 DNA reads as TGTGCCAGCAGCTTAACGGCAGGGGGGAACACTGAAGCTTTCTTT.

This chain links TRBV5-1 with TRBJ2-2; D uncertain. CDR1 and CDR2 (germline): SGHRS, YFSETQ. Trimming stripped 4 bases from V and 6 bases from J, with 10 bases between. The CDR3 runs 13 residues. CDR3 coding DNA: TGCGCCAGCAGCCCCACGGTGGCCGGGGAGCTGTTTTTT. This gives the protein CASSPTVAGELFF.

V is TRBV18 and J is TRBJ1-6, with D perhaps matching TRBD1 (5 bases). V was trimmed by 8 bases and J by 7 bases, leaving 15 bases between them. The CDR3 runs 14 residues. Per germline, CDR1 KGHSH and CDR2 LQKENI. The CDR3 region is CASKQAGQNSPLHF. The CDR3 DNA reads TGTGCCAGCAAACAGGCAGGGCAGAATTCACCCCTCCACTTT. Full variable domain (outside the CDR3, taken from reference TRBV18 and TRBJ1-6): NAGVMQNPRHLVRRRGQEARLRCSPMKGHSHVYWYRQLPEEGLKFMVYLQKENIIDESGMPKERFSAEFPKEGPSILRIQQVVRGDSAAYFCASKQAGQNSPLHFGNGTRLTVT.

This clone was picked up one time. V gene TRBV5-1 combines with J gene TRBJ2-2, with 8 bases identical to TRBD1. V lost 7 bases, J lost 7 bases, and 18 bases stayed unmatched. CDR1 SGHRS and CDR2 YFSETQ come from the germline V gene. This CDR3 is built from 17 residues. Here the CDR3 reads CASGLSGGAGYIGELFF. CDR3 nucleotide sequence: TGCGCCAGCGGCCTATCAGGGGGCGCGGGGTACATCGGGGAGCTGTTTTTT.

CDR3 in DNA: TGTGCCAGTAGTACAACGAGGACAGGGGGCGGTGAGCAGTTCTTC. Protein: CASSTTRTGGGEQFF. The chain combines TRBV19 with TRBJ2-1; TRBD1 matches at 11 bases. There are 15 residues in the CDR3. CDR1 LNHDA and CDR2 SQIVND come from the germline V gene (reference sequence). The J segment lost 9 bases and the V segment lost 4 bases, leaving 8 bases of the junction unmatched. The full variable domain, with the rest looked up from reference TRBV19 and TRBJ2-1, is DGGITQSPKYLFRKEGQNVTLSCEQNLNHDAMYWYRQDPGQGLRLIYYSQIVNDFQKGDIAEGYSVSREKKESFPLTVTSAQKNPTAFYLCASSTTRTGGGEQFFGPGTRLTVL.

The V and J genes are TRBV19 and TRBJ1-5; no reliable D call. Germline V gives CDR1 LNHDA, CDR2 SQIVND (reference sequence). This CDR3 is 15 amino acids long. The V and J ends lost 2 bases and 1 base respectively, with 9 bases between them. As DNA, the CDR3 is TGTGCCAGTAGTATACCCCGTGAGAGCAATCAGCCCCAGCATTTT. Protein sequence: CASSIPRESNQPQHF.

The chain recombines TRBV5-6 with TRBJ2-1; a possible D gene is TRBD2 (7 bases). With 2 bases removed from V and 0 bases from J, the gap between germline ends came to 9 bases. Germline values: CDR1 SGHDT, CDR2 YYEEEE. The CDR3 covers 15 residues. The CDR3 sequence is CASSFRGASYNEQFF. The CDR3, as DNA: TGTGCCAGCAGCTTTCGGGGGGCCTCCTACAATGAGCAGTTCTTC.

The chain uses TRBV6-5 and TRBJ1-2; D call uncertain. The V end was cut by 6 bases, the J end by 4 bases, with 18 bases between. The CDR3 consists of 15 residues. Germline lookup yields CDR1 MNHEY and CDR2 SVGAGI. CDR3 coding DNA: TGTGCCAGCAGGTCCCAAAGCCCAGGCAGCTATGGCTACACCTTC. Translating it yields CASRSQSPGSYGYTF.

The V gene is TRBV4-1, the J gene TRBJ1-2; possible D gene TRBD1, 5 bases. CDR3 length: 17 residues. The germline V gene has CDR1 MGHRA and CDR2 YSYEKL. Trimming took off 0 bases at V and 6 bases at J, with 20 bases between the two ends. The CDR3 loop is CASSQEMFARQGHGYTF. DNA of the CDR3: TGCGCCAGCAGCCAAGAAATGTTCGCCCGGCAGGGTCATGGCTACACCTTC.

The count of this clone is one. The CDR3: CASSPTAGDWRTEAFF. CDR3 sequence (DNA): TGTGCCAGCTCACCAACAGCCGGGGACTGGCGCACTGAAGCTTTCTTT. The chain recombines TRBV18 with TRBJ1-1; possible D gene TRBD1, 5 bases. Trimming pared 2 bases from V and 4 bases from J, leaving 17 bases between. The CDR3 is 16 residues long. Germline V CDR1 and CDR2: KGHSH, LQKENI.

V gene TRBV7-8 combines with J gene TRBJ2-7, with D possibly being TRBD2 (6 bases). The germline gives CDR1 SGHVS, CDR2 FQNEAQ. CDR3 length equals 17 residues. V lost 1 base and J 3 bases, leaving 19 bases between the germline ends. The CDR3 reads CASSLELSFRRGYEQYF. DNA for the CDR3: TGTGCCAGCAGCTTAGAACTTAGCTTTAGGAGGGGCTACGAGCAGTACTTC. Using reference TRBV7-8 and TRBJ2-7 for the parts outside the CDR3, the full variable domain is GAGVSQSPRYKVAKRGQDVALRCDPISGHVSLFWYQQALGQGPEFLTYFQNEAQLDKSGLPSDRFFAERPEGSVSTLKIQRTQQEDSAVYLCASSLELSFRRGYEQYFGPGTRLTVT.

The table lists this clone with a count of one. The V and J genes are TRBV21-1 and TRBJ2-1; the table's TRBD1 call for D was not verified on the DNA. TRBV21-1 is labeled a pseudogene. The CDR3 contains 17 residues. CDR3 DNA sequence: TGTGCCAGCAGCAAAGATGGGCAGGGTGGGTCTCGGGTTGAGCAGTTCTTC. This gives the protein CASSKDGQGGSRVEQFF.

The V and J genes are TRBV29-1 and TRBJ1-1, with D maybe TRBD1 (5 bases). CDR3 size: 14 residues. V lost 7 bases to trimming and J lost 0 bases, with 15 bases between them. From germline, CDR1 is SQVTM and CDR2 ANQGSEA. The CDR3 protein is CSGLEGTLNTEAFF. CDR3 sequence (DNA): TGCAGCGGTCTCGAAGGGACTCTGAACACTGAAGCTTTCTTT.

The chain is built from TRBV6-4 and TRBJ2-2; 7 nucleotides align to TRBD1. Trimming removed 6 bases from V and 5 bases from J; junction bases left unmatched: 6. CDR1 and CDR2 (germline): MRHNA, SNTAGT. CDR3 length: 14 amino acids. The CDR3, as DNA: TGTGCCAGCAGGGCACAACAGGGGACCGGGGAGCTGTTTTTT. This sequence encodes CASRAQQGTGELFF.

The chain employs TRBV27 and TRBJ2-7; 7 nucleotides match TRBD1. The CDR3 is made up of 14 amino acids. Unmatched junction bases numbered 3, after V lost 0 bases and J lost 4 bases. Germline V gives CDR1 MNHEY, CDR2 SMNVEV (reference sequence). Written as DNA, the CDR3 is TGTGCCAGCAGTTTATCCCAGGGGGATTACGAGCAGTACTTC. It yields the protein CASSLSQGDYEQYF.

In regard to this clone: One junction end does not reproduce the germline sequence, and a read error may be involved. The rearrangement links TRBV7-9 to TRBJ2-2, with D uncertain. The CDR3 extends over 16 amino acids. The germline gives CDR1 SEHNR, CDR2 FQNEAQ (reference sequence). The CDR3 coding sequence is TGTTCCAGCAGCACGCTACAGCACGCGAACACCGGGGAGCTGTTTTTT. It is translated as CSSSTLQHANTGELFF. Combining the CDR3 with reference TRBV7-9 and TRBJ2-2 gives the whole variable domain DTGVSQNPRHKITKRGQNVTFRCDPISEHNRLYWYRQTLGQGPEFLTYFQNEAQLEKSRLLSDRFSAERPKGSFSTLEIQRTEQGDSAMYLCSSSTLQHANTGELFFGEGSRLTVL.

This clone turned up a few times. The chain joins TRBV2 to TRBJ1-1; weak D call: TRBD1 (6 bases). This CDR3 is 12 amino acids long. The germline V gene has CDR1 SNHLY and CDR2 FYNNEI. The germline V and J ends were trimmed by 1 base and 6 bases, with 6 bases remaining between them. CDR3 in amino acids: CASSEDRAEAFF. In nucleotides, the CDR3 is TGTGCCAGCAGTGAAGACAGGGCTGAAGCTTTCTTT.

This rearrangement joins TRBV27 to TRBJ1-4; tentatively, D is TRBD1 (6 bases). Germline CDR1 is MNHEY and CDR2 is SMNVEV (reference sequence). The CDR3 extends over 15 amino acids. The V end lost 5 bases, the J end lost 1 base, and 11 bases lay between the germline ends. Here the CDR3 DNA reads TGTGCCAGCAGTCTACACAGGGTAACTAATGAAAAACTGTTTTTT. Protein sequence: CASSLHRVTNEKLFF.

The V call is TRBV4-1, the J call TRBJ1-5, with TRBD1 identical over 9 bases. The trim removed 1 base at V and 4 bases at J, leaving 2 bases unmatched. This CDR3 has 15 residues. Germline V CDR1 and CDR2: MGHRA, YSYEKL. This CDR3 reads CASSQVQGANQPQHF. The CDR3 DNA follows: TGCGCCAGCAGCCAAGTACAGGGGGCGAATCAGCCCCAGCATTTT.

The J gene is TRBJ2-7, the V gene TRBV4-1; perhaps TRBD2 as D (6 bases). Deletions cut 0 bases from V and 4 bases from J, with 19 bases between. Germline V gene sequence: CDR1 MGHRA, CDR2 YSYEKL. CDR3 length: 17 residues. For the CDR3, the DNA is TGCGCCAGCAGCCAAGATTTTGCTTCCTTGGGGGGTTACGAGCAGTACTTC. This sequence encodes CASSQDFASLGGYEQYF.

V usage is TRBV30 and J usage is TRBJ1-1, with D perhaps TRBD1 (6 bases). Germline V gene lookup returns CDR1 GTSNPN and CDR2 SVGIG (reference sequence). This CDR3 is 14 amino acids long. V dropped 1 base and J dropped 1 base, with 10 bases sitting between them. CDR3 sequence reads: CAWSGRDKNTEAFF. The DNA of the CDR3 is TGTGCCTGGAGTGGACGGGACAAGAACACTGAAGCTTTCTTT.

This rearrangement joins TRBV18 to TRBJ1-2; D unclear. V lost 3 bases and J lost 1, with 15 bases in between. The germline gives CDR1 KGHSH, CDR2 LQKENI. CDR3 length equals 16 residues. The CDR3: CASSPGIGEFNYGYTF. The CDR3 DNA reads as TGTGCCAGCTCACCCGGGATCGGGGAGTTTAACTATGGCTACACCTTC.

In its sample, this clone was seen once. Here the CDR3 reads CASSSPWGGAGANVLTF. The DNA of the CDR3 is TGTGCCAGCAGTTCCCCATGGGGGGGGGCTGGGGCCAACGTCCTGACTTTC. This chain joins TRBV27 and TRBJ2-6; TRBD2 matches 7 bases. The CDR3 is 17 amino acids. CDR1 and CDR2 (germline): MNHEY, SMNVEV (reference sequence). V lost 4 bases, J lost 2 bases, and 8 bases stayed unmatched.

This clone was counted between two and nine times. As DNA, the CDR3 is TGCAGCGTTTCTAGGAACACCGGGGAGCTGTTTTTT. It yields the protein CSVSRNTGELFF. The V call is TRBV29-1, the J call TRBJ2-2; D unclear. Looked up from germline, CDR1 is SQVTM and CDR2 is ANQGSEA. This CDR3 region has 12 residues. V lost 5 bases to trimming and J lost 1 base, with 5 bases between them.

This clone was counted a single time. The chain employs TRBV11-1 and TRBJ1-2; no reliable D call. The CDR3 runs 13 residues. Per germline, CDR1 SGHAT and CDR2 FQDESV (reference sequence). V gave up 5 bases and J gave up 4 bases, with 11 bases separating them. In DNA form, the CDR3 reads TGTGCCAGCAGCCCTGACACGAGCTATGGCTACACCTTC. This codes for CASSPDTSYGYTF.

The genes are TRBV10-3 and TRBJ2-1; 8 bases map to TRBD2. The CDR3 sequence is 18 residues long. Germline V gene sequence: CDR1 ENHRY, CDR2 SYGVKD. After removal of 3 bases from V and 0 bases from J, the junction contained 10 bases not matched to a gene. This CDR3 reads CAISERREAPSSYNEQFF. CDR3 nucleotide sequence: TGTGCCATCAGTGAAAGGCGGGAGGCCCCGAGCTCCTACAATGAGCAGTTCTTC.

The V and J genes are TRBV10-1 and TRBJ2-7; a weak D match, TRBD1 (5 bases). This CDR3 has 15 amino acids. Germline V gene lookup returns CDR1 WNHNN and CDR2 SYGVQD (reference sequence). With 0 bases removed from V and 0 bases from J, the gap between germline ends came to 9 bases. In DNA, the CDR3 is TGCGCCAGCAGTGAGTCCCCAGGGTTCTCCTACGAGCAGTACTTC. Translated, it gives CASSESPGFSYEQYF.

The CDR3 loop reads CASSGTGYGEAFF. The CDR3 region has the DNA TGTGCCAGCAGTGGGACAGGGTACGGTGAAGCTTTCTTT. The chain combines TRBV6-1 with TRBJ1-1; 8 bases fit TRBD1. CDR1 and CDR2 from the germline V gene are MNHNS and SASEGT. CDR3 length: 13 residues. After removal of 4 bases from V and 7 bases from J, the junction contained 5 bases not matched to a gene.

The chain has TRBV5-6 and TRBJ1-4; D unresolved. Per the germline V gene, CDR1 is SGHDT and CDR2 is YYEEEE. V was pared by 2 bases and J by 0 bases, with 8 bases between. The CDR3 loop spans 15 amino acids. DNA for the CDR3: TGTGCCAGCAGCTTCGGGTTTGCAACTAATGAAAAACTGTTTTTT. Its translation: CASSFGFATNEKLFF.

The chain joins TRBV28 to TRBJ1-4, with D maybe TRBD1 (6 bases). CDR3 length: 14 residues. The V gene's germline CDR1 is MDHEN and CDR2 SYDVKM. V was trimmed by 7 bases and J by 10 bases, leaving 19 bases between them. The CDR3 reads CASNLGGQGGKLFF. The CDR3 nucleotides are TGTGCCAGCAACCTCGGGGGGCAGGGCGGAAAACTGTTTTTT.